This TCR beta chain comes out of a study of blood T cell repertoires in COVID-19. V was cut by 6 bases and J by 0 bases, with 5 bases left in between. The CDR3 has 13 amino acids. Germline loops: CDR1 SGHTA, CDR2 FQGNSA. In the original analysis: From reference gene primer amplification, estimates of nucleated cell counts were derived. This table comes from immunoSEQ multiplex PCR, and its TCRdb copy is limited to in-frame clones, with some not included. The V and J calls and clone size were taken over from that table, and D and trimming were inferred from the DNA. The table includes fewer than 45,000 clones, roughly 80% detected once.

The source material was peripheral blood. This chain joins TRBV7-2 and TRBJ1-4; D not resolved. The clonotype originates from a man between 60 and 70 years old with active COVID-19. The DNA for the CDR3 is TGTGCCAGCAGAGAGGCAACTAATGAAAAACTGTTTTTT. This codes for CASREATNEKLFF.